This T cell receptor beta chain was captured by sequencing in a study of blood T cell repertoires in COVID-19. The CDR3 runs to 13 residues. Trimming shortened V by 8 bases and J by 4 bases, and 14 bases separated the two germline ends. Germline lookup yields CDR1 MDHEN and CDR2 SYDVKM. Only in-frame clones appear in the TCRdb table, and some are missing; sequencing was by immunoSEQ multiplex PCR. Of tens of thousands of clones listed, more than 70% were seen once; the top ten hold approximately 4.8%. This clone was counted a few times. The genes are TRBV28 and TRBJ2-5; D ambiguous. This sequence originates from a man older than 75 with acute or convalescent COVID-19. The sample taken for sequencing was peripheral blood. CDR3 sequence reads: CASALQAGETQYF. In nucleotides, the CDR3 is TGTGCCAGCGCTCTCCAGGCAGGAGAGACCCAGTACTTC.